One sample yielded the 27 T cell receptor beta chains listed below, sequenced in a study of blood T cell repertoires in COVID-19. Sequenced by immunoSEQ multiplex PCR; TCRdb stores in-frame clones only, minus some. The sample has approximately 150,000 clones, 88% seen once; the top ten hold 1.8%. Sequencing was carried out using peripheral blood. These receptors were obtained from a man between 65 and 79 years old with acute or convalescent COVID-19.

J is TRBJ2-3 and V is TRBV5-4, with D possibly TRBD2 on 6 matching bases. V was trimmed by 1 base and J by 2 bases, leaving 11 bases between them. CDR3 length: 15 residues. CDR1 is SGHNT and CDR2 is YYREEE in the germline V gene (reference sequence). The CDR3 nucleotides are TGTGCCAGCAGCTTGAACCAGCGGGTCACAGATACGCAGTATTTT. Amino acids: CASSLNQRVTDTQYF.

The chain couples TRBV27 to TRBJ1-4; 8 bases agree with TRBD1. CDR3 length equals 15 residues. The V gene end was trimmed by 8 bases and the J gene end by 10 bases; junction bases not matched to a gene: 15. CDR1 and CDR2 from the germline V gene are MNHEY and SMNVEV (reference sequence). DNA of the CDR3: TGTGCCAGCGGATCGTTAGGACAGGGAAGAGGAAAACTGTTTTTT. This gives the protein CASGSLGQGRGKLFF. The full variable domain, completed using reference TRBV27 and TRBJ1-4, is EAQVTQNPRYLITVTGKKLTVTCSQNMNHEYMSWYRQDPGLGLRQIYYSMNVEVTDKGDVPEGYKVSRKEKRNFPLILESPSPNQTSLYFCASGSLGQGRGKLFFGSGTQLSVL.

This sequence joins TRBV27 and TRBJ2-7; D gene uncertain. This CDR3 is 15 amino acids long. The germline gives CDR1 MNHEY, CDR2 SMNVEV (reference sequence). The V end lost 2 bases, the J end lost 2 bases, and 13 bases lay between the germline ends. CDR3 DNA: TGTGCCAGCAGTTTAGTCGACAAGCCAGCCTACGAGCAGTACTTC. The encoded protein is CASSLVDKPAYEQYF.

The genes are TRBV5-1 and TRBJ1-4; perhaps TRBD1 as D (5 bases). The V gene's germline CDR1 is SGHRS and CDR2 YFSETQ. V shed 0 bases and J shed 8 bases, with 14 bases lying between them. CDR3 length: 15 residues. The CDR3 region is CASSLGAGLREKLFF. CDR3 sequence (DNA): TGCGCCAGCAGCTTGGGGGCGGGACTGAGGGAAAAACTGTTTTTT.

This clone was seen just once. The chain is built from TRBV11-3 and TRBJ2-3, with D perhaps matching TRBD1 (6 bases). The CDR3 is 15 residues long. V was clipped by 4 bases and J by 2 bases, with 13 bases between them. Germline values: CDR1 SGHNT, CDR2 YENEEA. CDR3 sequence reads: CASSWGTGTTDTQYF. DNA for the CDR3: TGTGCCAGCAGCTGGGGAACAGGGACCACAGATACGCAGTATTTT.

V and J are TRBV24-1 and TRBJ2-7; 8 positions agree with TRBD1. There are 13 residues in the CDR3. V lost 9 bases and J lost 6; bases outside the gene matches: 9. Germline loops: CDR1 KGHDR, CDR2 SFDVKD. The CDR3 nucleotides read TGTGCCACCCAGTTAGGACAGGGAGGCGAGCAGTACTTC. The encoded protein is CATQLGQGGEQYF.

The V and J genes are TRBV5-4 and TRBJ1-2, with a possible D match to TRBD1 (6 bases). The V end lost 6 bases, the J end lost 7 bases, and 19 bases lay between the germline ends. The CDR3 spans 14 residues. Germline CDR1 is SGHNT and CDR2 is YYREEE (reference sequence). This CDR3 is CASNTKDLRGGYTF. The CDR3 DNA sequence: TGTGCCAGCAACACTAAAGACCTCAGGGGTGGCTACACCTTC.

This rearrangement joins TRBV2 to TRBJ2-7; 7 bases align to TRBD2. Germline V gene data show CDR1 as SNHLY and CDR2 as FYNNEI. V lost 5 bases and J lost 6; bases outside the gene matches: 7. CDR3 size: 13 residues. The CDR3, as DNA: TGTGCCAGCAGTCTCGACTCGGGAGGCGAGCAGTACTTC. Its protein is CASSLDSGGEQYF.

The chain is built from TRBV24-1 and TRBJ1-5; 7 bases fit TRBD1. The V gene's germline CDR1 is KGHDR and CDR2 SFDVKD. This CDR3 region has 17 residues. The junction had 9 bases not matched to a gene; V was cut back by 4 bases and J by 1 base. The CDR3 protein is CATSDRGTPLSNQPQHF. As DNA, the CDR3 is TGTGCCACCAGTGACAGGGGGACACCACTAAGCAATCAGCCCCAGCATTTT.

The chain combines TRBV19 with TRBJ1-2; D is possibly TRBD1 (6 bases). The germline gives CDR1 LNHDA, CDR2 SQIVND (reference sequence). The CDR3 is made up of 13 amino acids. V lost 7 bases, J lost 4 bases, and 13 bases lay in between. This CDR3 is CASTREGGYGYTF. The CDR3 bases are TGTGCCAGTACCCGGGAAGGGGGCTATGGCTACACCTTC.

The table lists this clone with a count of one. The chain uses TRBV6-1 and TRBJ2-5; D gene uncertain. Germline V gives CDR1 MNHNS, CDR2 SASEGT. CDR3 length: 13 residues. V was cut by 1 base and J by 2 bases, with 5 bases left in between. The CDR3 DNA reads as TGTGCCAGCAGTGAAGTACAGCAAGAGACCCAGTACTTC. Translated: CASSEVQQETQYF.

This chain links TRBV3-1 (or the pseudogene TRBV3-2) with TRBJ2-5; perhaps TRBD1 as D (5 bases). The CDR3 extends over 13 amino acids. V lost 4 bases to trimming and J lost 2 bases, with 8 bases between them. Germline CDR1 and CDR2: LGHDT and YNNKEL (reference sequence). The CDR3 nucleotides read TGTGCCAGCAGCCGTGACAGACAAGAGACCCAGTACTTC. Translated: CASSRDRQETQYF.

The sample holds a few counts of this clone. Other DNA variants within this sample encode the same CDR3. The V and J genes are TRBV6-5 and TRBJ1-3, with 8 bases identical to TRBD1. V shed 3 bases and J 0 bases; nucleotides not matched to a gene: 1. Germline CDR1 is MNHEY and CDR2 is SVGAGI. CDR3 length: 15 residues. CDR3: CASSYTGGSGNTIYF. In DNA, the CDR3 is TGTGCCAGCAGTTATACAGGGGGCTCTGGAAACACCATATATTTT.

The chain is built from TRBV7-6 and TRBJ1-5, with TRBD1 identical over 9 bases. V lost 5 bases, J lost 6 bases, and 8 bases stayed unmatched. Germline V gives CDR1 SGHVS, CDR2 FNYEAQ. This CDR3 region has 15 residues. The DNA of the CDR3 is TGTGCCAGCAGCCCGGGACAGGGAATGGGTCAGCCCCAGCATTTT. It yields the protein CASSPGQGMGQPQHF.

The gene calls are TRBV29-1 and TRBJ1-4; TRBD1 matches 7 bases. Germline CDR1 reads SQVTM; CDR2 reads ANQGSEA. J was trimmed by 4 bases and V by 8 bases; bases with no gene match: 4. The CDR3 spans 12 residues. The DNA for the CDR3 is TGCAGCTGCAGGGGGTATAATGAAAAACTGTTTTTT. It encodes CSCRGYNEKLFF.

The V call is TRBV28, the J call TRBJ2-2, with D possibly being TRBD2 (6 bases). The length of the CDR3 is 14 residues. The ends were cut back, 3 bases at V and 3 bases at J, with 8 bases in the middle. Germline lookup yields CDR1 MDHEN and CDR2 SYDVKM. The CDR3 DNA reads as TGTGCCAGCAGTTTTAGCGGATACACCGGGGAGCTGTTTTTT. The encoded protein is CASSFSGYTGELFF.

The V and J genes are TRBV6-2 or TRBV6-3 and TRBJ2-7, with TRBD2 matching over 12 bases. The CDR3 runs 15 residues. CDR1 is MNHEY, CDR2 SVGEGT, per germline. V lost 2 bases, J lost 2 bases, and 1 base stayed unmatched. CDR3 nucleotides: TGTGCCAGCAGTTACGGACTAGCGGGGACCTACGAGCAGTACTTC. Encoded protein: CASSYGLAGTYEQYF.

This clone came up once. The CDR3 spells CASSKPGTGLFYGYTF. In DNA, the CDR3 is TGTGCCAGCAGCAAACCCGGGACAGGCCTCTTCTATGGCTACACCTTC. The rearrangement joins TRBV5-4 to TRBJ1-2, with 8 bases fitting TRBD1. Unmatched junction bases numbered 12, after V lost 4 bases and J lost 4 bases. Germline values: CDR1 SGHNT, CDR2 YYREEE (reference sequence). The CDR3 consists of 16 residues.

The rearrangement links TRBV15 to TRBJ2-1, with 9 nucleotides matching TRBD2. With 1 base clipped from V and 15 bases from J, the junction kept 10 bases outside the gene matches. This CDR3 region has 14 residues. CDR1 and CDR2 (germline): LNHNV, YYDKDF (reference sequence). CDR3 residues: CATSRVGREGLRFF. The CDR3 nucleotides are TGTGCCACCAGCAGAGTCGGGCGGGAGGGCCTTCGGTTCTTC.

This clone has only one observation. V gene TRBV7-3 combines with J gene TRBJ1-1, with D perhaps matching TRBD1 (5 bases). V was trimmed by 5 bases and J by 2 bases, leaving 9 bases between them. CDR3 size: 13 residues. Looked up from germline, CDR1 is SGHTA and CDR2 is FQGTGA. CDR3 nucleotides: TGTGCCAGCAGCCGACAGCCCAACACTGAAGCTTTCTTT. Protein product: CASSRQPNTEAFF.

The rearrangement joins TRBV27 to TRBJ1-4; possibly TRBD1 for D (6 bases). Germline CDR1 is MNHEY and CDR2 is SMNVEV (reference sequence). Trimming took off 3 bases at V and 0 bases at J, with 11 bases between the two ends. The CDR3 consists of 16 residues. DNA of the CDR3: TGTGCCAGCAGTTTCCGGACAGACGCAACTAATGAAAAACTGTTTTTT. Translating it yields CASSFRTDATNEKLFF.

The V and J genes are TRBV12-3 or TRBV12-4 and TRBJ1-1, with TRBD1 identical over 9 bases. V lost 7 bases, J lost 4 bases, and 4 bases stayed unmatched. This CDR3 is built from 13 residues. CDR3 amino acids: CASTGQGGTEAFF. Here the CDR3 DNA reads TGTGCCAGCACGGGACAGGGCGGCACTGAAGCTTTCTTT.

As regards this clone: The junction does not match germline at one end; this may be a read error. V usage is TRBV7-9 and J usage is TRBJ1-2; D may be TRBD1 (6 bases). Germline V lookup: CDR1 SEHNR, CDR2 FQNEAQ (reference sequence). This CDR3 is 10 amino acids long. The CDR3 DNA reads TGTGCCAGCAGCTTAGGGGGGCCTTTCTTC. Protein sequence: CASSLGGPFF.

The chain uses TRBV5-4 and TRBJ2-3; TRBD2 matches 8 bases. This CDR3 spans 14 amino acids. V lost 4 bases and J lost 2; bases outside the gene matches: 3. Germline values: CDR1 SGHNT, CDR2 YYREEE (reference sequence). CDR3 bases: TGTGCCAGCAGCCTTAGCGGGATCACAGATACGCAGTATTTT. Translating gives CASSLSGITDTQYF.

V is TRBV10-1 and J is TRBJ1-1; D is unresolved. Germline CDR1 reads WNHNN; CDR2 reads SYGVQD (reference sequence). The CDR3 length is 13 residues. V was trimmed by 5 bases and J by 7 bases, leaving 14 bases between them. In nucleotides, the CDR3 is TGCGCCAGCAGTCCGGGTTCCGTAGGTGAAGCTTTCTTT. Its protein product is CASSPGSVGEAFF.

This clone was observed a handful of times. V gene TRBV5-5 combines with J gene TRBJ1-1; no clear D gene. From germline, CDR1 is SGHKS and CDR2 YYEKEE (reference sequence). Trimming stripped 4 bases from V and 5 bases from J, with 15 bases between. The CDR3 runs 14 residues. This CDR3 is CASSASGQRTEAFF. CDR3 nucleotides: TGTGCCAGCAGCGCATCCGGTCAGCGGACTGAAGCTTTCTTT.

This chain joins TRBV7-2 and TRBJ2-1; 9 nucleotides match TRBD2. Unmatched junction bases numbered 7, after V lost 4 bases and J lost 9 bases. CDR3 length equals 14 residues. CDR1 is SGHTA, CDR2 FQGNSA, per germline. The CDR3 here is CASSSLGGRGEQFF. DNA of the CDR3: TGTGCCAGCAGCTCCCTCGGCGGGAGGGGTGAGCAGTTCTTC.